The 22 T cell receptor beta chains given below trace back to one sample, sequenced in a study of T cells in Graves' hyperthyroidism and ophthalmopathy. Amplification targeted TCR beta CDR3 regions from RNA transcripts. The HTBI primer set drove a first-round RT-PCR of the TCR CDR3. TCRdb used MiXCR to reprocess the multiplex PCR reads, holding one entry per CDR3 protein. The table has under 700,000 distinct CDR3 sequences, roughly 17% seen once. The sample was blood. The origin of the receptors is a woman between 18 and 29 years old with Graves' hyperthyroidism.

There are a few counts of this clonotype. The genes are TRBV29-1 and TRBJ1-2, with D perhaps matching TRBD1 (6 bases). Trimming left V 5 bases short and J 9 bases short, with 16 bases between. Germline CDR1 SQVTM, CDR2 ANQGSEA. CDR3 length equals 12 residues. The CDR3 here is CSVYGTSISYTF. The CDR3 DNA is TGCAGCGTTTACGGGACATCAATTAGCTACACCTTC.

J is TRBJ1-1 and V is TRBV20-1; D is unresolved. Trimming shortened V by 2 bases and J by 3 bases, and 7 bases separated the two germline ends. The germline V gene has CDR1 DFQATT and CDR2 SNEGSKA (reference sequence). The CDR3 totals 12 residues. CDR3 nucleotides: TGCAGTGCTAGAAAAGGACACACTGAAGCTTTCTTT. It specifies CSARKGHTEAFF.

The chain uses TRBV29-1 and TRBJ2-3, with 9 bases lining up with TRBD2. The CDR3 has 19 residues. V gave up 1 base and J gave up 3 bases; unmatched junction bases: 17. Germline assignment: CDR1 SQVTM and CDR2 ANQGSEA. Here the CDR3 reads CSVEGVGLSAGGLTDTQYF. CDR3 in DNA: TGCAGCGTTGAAGGAGTCGGTTTATCGGCGGGAGGGCTAACAGATACGCAGTATTTT.

This clonotype showed up many times. The rearrangement uses TRBV5-1 and TRBJ2-6; perhaps TRBD2 as D (6 bases). From germline, CDR1 is SGHRS and CDR2 YFSETQ. The CDR3 is 16 amino acids. Trimming pared 2 bases from V and 0 bases from J, leaving 9 bases between. CDR3 amino acids: CASSLSGSSGANVLTF. CDR3 DNA sequence: TGCGCCAGCAGCTTATCCGGGAGCTCTGGGGCCAACGTCCTGACTTTC.

The CDR3 loop reads CSARLGGFTAEQYF. The DNA of the CDR3 is TGCAGCGCCCGACTAGGAGGGTTTACGGCCGAGCAGTACTTC. V and J are TRBV29-1 and TRBJ2-7, with D maybe TRBD2 (6 bases). CDR1 and CDR2 from the germline V gene are SQVTM and ANQGSEA. V was cut by 7 bases and J by 6 bases, with 22 bases left in between. The CDR3 consists of 14 residues.

This clonotype was seen at least ten times. This chain connects TRBV2 to TRBJ2-3; weak D call: TRBD1 (6 bases). Germline V gene data show CDR1 as SNHLY and CDR2 as FYNNEI. V was trimmed by 1 base and J by 0 bases, leaving 8 bases between them. The CDR3 consists of 15 residues. CDR3 loop: CASSEDRDSTDTQYF. The CDR3 DNA is TGTGCCAGCAGTGAAGACAGGGATAGCACAGATACGCAGTATTTT. Using reference TRBV2 and TRBJ2-3 for the parts outside the CDR3, the full variable domain is EPEVTQTPSHQVTQMGQEVILRCVPISNHLYFYWYRQILGQKVEFLVSFYNNEISEKSEIFDDQFSVERPDGSNFTLKIRSTKLEDSAMYFCASSEDRDSTDTQYFGPGTRLTVL.

In this sample, this clonotype turned up a few times. One base away lies a much larger clone, so this may be a sequencing read error. The chain employs TRBV12-3 or TRBV12-4 and TRBJ2-1; possibly TRBD1 for D (7 bases). There are 16 residues in the CDR3. V shed 7 bases and J shed 0 bases, with 16 bases lying between them. CDR3 region: CASTTQGGFSYNEQFF. CDR3 nucleotide sequence: TGTGCCAGCACCACCCAGGGGGGCTTCTCCTACAATGAGCAGTTCTTC.

This chain uses TRBV10-3 with TRBJ2-1; 15 nucleotides align to TRBD2. V lost 3 bases to trimming and J lost 5 bases; unmatched junction nucleotides: 11. The CDR3 sequence is 19 residues long. Germline V gene sequence: CDR1 ENHRY, CDR2 SYGVKD. The CDR3 DNA is TGTGCCATCAGTGACCCCCACGGACTAGCGGGGGGGCCACACAATGAGCAGTTCTTC. The encoded protein is CAISDPHGLAGGPHNEQFF.

The chain couples TRBV7-9 to TRBJ2-1, with D tentatively TRBD1 (5 bases). Trimming stripped 3 bases from V and 6 bases from J, with 18 bases between. Germline V gene sequence: CDR1 SEHNR, CDR2 FQNEAQ (reference sequence). The CDR3 consists of 16 residues. This CDR3 reads CASSLGQGLLGNEQFF. CDR3 nucleotides: TGTGCCAGCAGCTTGGGGCAGGGCCTTTTGGGCAATGAGCAGTTCTTC.

The V call is TRBV27, the J call TRBJ1-2; D is perhaps TRBD1 (6 bases). This CDR3 region has 13 residues. Germline CDR1 is MNHEY and CDR2 is SMNVEV (reference sequence). The V and J ends lost 5 bases and 2 bases respectively, with 9 bases between them. Here the CDR3 DNA reads TGTGCCAGCAGTATACAGGGCAACTATGGCTACACCTTC. It specifies CASSIQGNYGYTF.

This clonotype was detected a few times. The junction and the germline gene differ at one end; a read error may be behind it. The chain joins TRBV12-3 or TRBV12-4 to TRBJ2-3; unclear D gene. The length of the CDR3 is 13 residues. CDR3 sequence reads: CAGSWISTDTQYF. The DNA for the CDR3 is TGTGCCGGCAGTTGGATCTCCACAGATACGCAGTATTTT.

This clonotype was seen at least ten times. The rearrangement joins TRBV24-1 to TRBJ1-2, with 9 bases matching TRBD1. V dropped 4 bases and J dropped 6; count of bases not matched to a gene: 8. There are 15 residues in the CDR3. Looked up from germline, CDR1 is KGHDR and CDR2 is SFDVKD. CDR3 protein: CATSDQDRGRDGYTF. The CDR3 DNA reads as TGTGCCACCAGTGACCAGGACAGGGGAAGGGATGGCTACACCTTC.

Many counts were recorded for this clonotype. The CDR3 reads CSARDPSLREVEKLFF. As DNA, the CDR3 is TGCAGTGCTAGAGATCCGAGTTTGCGGGAGGTAGAAAAACTGTTTTTT. The chain couples TRBV20-1 to TRBJ1-4; no definite D call. The CDR3 runs to 16 residues. The V end lost 0 bases, the J end lost 8 bases, and 19 bases lay between the germline ends. From germline, CDR1 is DFQATT and CDR2 SNEGSKA (reference sequence).

This clonotype showed up many times. The chain links TRBV11-2 to TRBJ2-1; 9 bases fit TRBD2. Per germline, CDR1 SGHAT and CDR2 FQNNGV. J was trimmed by 4 bases and V by 6 bases; bases with no gene match: 7. The CDR3 extends over 15 amino acids. In DNA, the CDR3 is TGTGCCAGCAGACTGAGCGGGGGGTGGTACAATGAGCAGTTCTTC. Translated, it gives CASRLSGGWYNEQFF.

The chain recombines TRBV18 with TRBJ1-4; 8 bases align to TRBD1. Germline CDR1 reads KGHSH; CDR2 reads LQKENI. V gave up 2 bases and J gave up 6 bases; unmatched junction bases: 2. The CDR3 loop spans 14 amino acids. CDR3 in amino acids: CASSPTGGDEKLFF. CDR3 coding DNA: TGTGCCAGCTCACCAACAGGGGGAGATGAAAAACTGTTTTTT.

This clonotype was counted many times. The rearrangement joins TRBV5-1 to TRBJ1-1; no firm D call. V gave up 0 bases and J gave up 4 bases, with 4 bases separating them. This CDR3 has 12 residues. In germline, CDR1 is SGHRS, CDR2 YFSETQ. The CDR3 loop reads CASSLEGTEAFF. The CDR3 DNA is TGCGCCAGCAGCTTGGAGGGCACTGAAGCTTTCTTT. Supplemented by reference TRBV5-1 and TRBJ1-1, the full variable domain reads KAGVTQTPRYLIKTRGQQVTLSCSPISGHRSVSWYQQTPGQGLQFLFEYFSETQRNKGNFPGRFSGRQFSNSRSEMNVSTLELGDSALYLCASSLEGTEAFFGQGTRLTVV.

This clonotype was counted at least ten times. The V gene is TRBV7-3, the J gene TRBJ2-7; D remains ambiguous. Germline V gives CDR1 SGHTA, CDR2 FQGTGA. With 5 bases removed from V and 6 bases from J, the gap between germline ends came to 17 bases. The CDR3 consists of 14 residues. In DNA form, the CDR3 reads TGTGCCAGCAGCCCGTATCTAGGGTTCCGCGAGCAGTACTTC. Translation gives CASSPYLGFREQYF. Full variable domain (remainder filled in from reference TRBV7-3 and TRBJ2-7): GAGVSQTPSNKVTEKGKYVELRCDPISGHTALYWYRQSLGQGPEFLIYFQGTGAADDSGLPNDRFFAVRPEGSVSTLKIQRTERGDSAVYLCASSPYLGFREQYFGPGTRLTVT.

The rearrangement links TRBV7-9 to TRBJ2-7; 9 bases agree with TRBD1. The length of the CDR3 is 15 residues. The J segment lost 3 bases and the V segment lost 3 bases, leaving 6 bases of the junction unmatched. Germline CDR1 reads SEHNR; CDR2 reads FQNEAQ (reference sequence). The CDR3 region is CASSLEGTGFYEQYF. In DNA form, the CDR3 reads TGTGCCAGCAGCTTGGAAGGGACAGGGTTCTACGAGCAGTACTTC.

This clonotype was picked up a small number of times. V usage is TRBV29-1 and J usage is TRBJ2-7; D is perhaps TRBD2 (5 bases). V was trimmed by 0 bases and J by 5 bases, leaving 5 bases between them. The germline V gene encodes CDR1 SQVTM and CDR2 ANQGSEA. The CDR3 is 11 residues long. As DNA, the CDR3 is TGCAGCGTTGAAGAAGCGGACGAGCAGTACTTC. Amino acid sequence: CSVEEADEQYF.

This clonotype was seen a few times. V gene TRBV20-1 combines with J gene TRBJ2-2; D unresolved. This CDR3 has 14 residues. Trimming stripped 4 bases from V and 2 bases from J, with 11 bases between. The germline gives CDR1 DFQATT, CDR2 SNEGSKA (reference sequence). The CDR3 bases are TGCAGTGCTAAACCCCTCTTTAACACCGGGGAGCTGTTTTTT. It specifies CSAKPLFNTGELFF.

This clonotype was observed a handful of times. This chain connects TRBV6-1 to TRBJ2-5, with 11 bases lining up with TRBD2. Unmatched junction bases numbered 17, after V lost 8 bases and J lost 3 bases. Looked up from germline, CDR1 is MNHNS and CDR2 is SASEGT. The CDR3 runs to 18 residues. The CDR3 DNA reads as TGTGCCAGCCGGTTTAGCGGGAGGGCCGCTGTTTCAAAAGAGACCCAGTACTTC. It specifies CASRFSGRAAVSKETQYF.

The table lists this clonotype with many counts. This chain connects TRBV7-9 to TRBJ2-7; TRBD2 might be the D (5 bases). The CDR3 runs 12 residues. Germline lookup yields CDR1 SEHNR and CDR2 FQNEAQ (reference sequence). Trimming took off 4 bases at V and 2 bases at J, with 6 bases between the two ends. CDR3 DNA sequence: TGTGCCAGCAGCTGGAGGACCTACGAGCAGTACTTC. Translated, it gives CASSWRTYEQYF.